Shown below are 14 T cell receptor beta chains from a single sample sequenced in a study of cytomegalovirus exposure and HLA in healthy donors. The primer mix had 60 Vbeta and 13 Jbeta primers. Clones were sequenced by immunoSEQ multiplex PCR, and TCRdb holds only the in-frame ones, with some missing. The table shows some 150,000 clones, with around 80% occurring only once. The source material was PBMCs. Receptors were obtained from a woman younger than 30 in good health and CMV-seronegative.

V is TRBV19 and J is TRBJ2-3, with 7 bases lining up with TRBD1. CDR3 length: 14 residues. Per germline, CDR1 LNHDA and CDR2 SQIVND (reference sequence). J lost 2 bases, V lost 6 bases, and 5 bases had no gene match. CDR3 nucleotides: TGTGCCAGTAGCCCTACAGGGGTCACAGATACGCAGTATTTT. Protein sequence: CASSPTGVTDTQYF. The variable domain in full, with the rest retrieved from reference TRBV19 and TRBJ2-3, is DGGITQSPKYLFRKEGQNVTLSCEQNLNHDAMYWYRQDPGQGLRLIYYSQIVNDFQKGDIAEGYSVSREKKESFPLTVTSAQKNPTAFYLCASSPTGVTDTQYFGPGTRLTVL.

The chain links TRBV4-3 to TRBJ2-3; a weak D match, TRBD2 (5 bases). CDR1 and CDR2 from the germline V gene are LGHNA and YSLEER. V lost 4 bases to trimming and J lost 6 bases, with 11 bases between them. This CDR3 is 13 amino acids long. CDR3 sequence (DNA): TGCGCCAGCAGCCGACTATTGATGGATACGCAGTATTTT. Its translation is CASSRLLMDTQYF.

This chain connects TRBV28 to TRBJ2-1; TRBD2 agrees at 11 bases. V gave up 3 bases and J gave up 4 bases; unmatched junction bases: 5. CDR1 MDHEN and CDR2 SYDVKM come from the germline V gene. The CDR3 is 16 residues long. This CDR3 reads CASSFSGLAAYNEQFF. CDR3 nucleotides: TGTGCCAGCAGTTTTTCGGGACTAGCGGCATACAATGAGCAGTTCTTC.

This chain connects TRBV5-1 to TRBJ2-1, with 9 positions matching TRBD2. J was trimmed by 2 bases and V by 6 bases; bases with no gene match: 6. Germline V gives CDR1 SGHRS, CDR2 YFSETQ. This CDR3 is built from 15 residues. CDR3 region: CASTTLAGAYNEQFF. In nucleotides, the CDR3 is TGCGCCAGCACCACTTTAGCGGGAGCCTACAATGAGCAGTTCTTC.

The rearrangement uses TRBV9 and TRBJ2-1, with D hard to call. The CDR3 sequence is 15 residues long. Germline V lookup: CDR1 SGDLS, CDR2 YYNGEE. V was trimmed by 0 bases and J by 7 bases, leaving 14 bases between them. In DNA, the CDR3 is TGTGCCAGCAGCGTAGAACCAGAGGTGCTGAATGAGCAGTTCTTC. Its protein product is CASSVEPEVLNEQFF.

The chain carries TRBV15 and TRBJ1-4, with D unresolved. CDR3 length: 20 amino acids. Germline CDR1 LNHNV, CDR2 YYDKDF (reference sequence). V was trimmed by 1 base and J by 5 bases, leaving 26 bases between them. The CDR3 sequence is CATSRVVVSAFPPGNEKLFF. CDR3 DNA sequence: TGTGCCACCAGCAGAGTCGTTGTATCAGCGTTTCCCCCGGGGAATGAAAAACTGTTTTTT.

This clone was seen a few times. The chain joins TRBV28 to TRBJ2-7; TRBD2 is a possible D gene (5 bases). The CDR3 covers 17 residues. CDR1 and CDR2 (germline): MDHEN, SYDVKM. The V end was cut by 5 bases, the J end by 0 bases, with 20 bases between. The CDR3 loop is CASSPPKGLTRSYEQYF. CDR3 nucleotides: TGTGCCAGCAGTCCGCCTAAAGGACTGACCCGCTCCTACGAGCAGTACTTC. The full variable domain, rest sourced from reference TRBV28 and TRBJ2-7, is DVKVTQSSRYLVKRTGEKVFLECVQDMDHENMFWYRQDPGLGLRLIYFSYDVKMKEKGDIPEGYSVSREKKERFSLILESASTNQTSMYLCASSPPKGLTRSYEQYFGPGTRLTVT.

This CDR3 is CASSPDEGVGGNEQFF. The CDR3 bases are TGTGCCAGCAGTCCAGATGAGGGGGTAGGAGGCAATGAGCAGTTCTTC. The chain has TRBV27 and TRBJ2-1, with D maybe TRBD1 (6 bases). Germline CDR1 is MNHEY and CDR2 is SMNVEV (reference sequence). This CDR3 has 16 amino acids. V was shortened by 5 bases and J by 6 bases, with 20 bases between the two germline ends.

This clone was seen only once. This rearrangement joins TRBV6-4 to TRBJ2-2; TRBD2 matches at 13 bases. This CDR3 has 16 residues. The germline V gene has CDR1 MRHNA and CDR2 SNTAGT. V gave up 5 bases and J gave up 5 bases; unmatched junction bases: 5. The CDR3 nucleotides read TGTGCCAGCAGTCCCCGGACTAGCGGGGGTACCGGGGAGCTGTTTTTT. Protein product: CASSPRTSGGTGELFF.

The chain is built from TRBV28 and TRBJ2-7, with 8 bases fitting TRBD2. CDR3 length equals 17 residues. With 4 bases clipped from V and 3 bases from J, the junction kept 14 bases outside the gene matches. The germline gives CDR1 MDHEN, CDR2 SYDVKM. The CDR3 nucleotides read TGTGCCAGCAGTTCCCCCCTTTACGGGACTAGGGACTACGAGCAGTACTTC. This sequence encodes CASSSPLYGTRDYEQYF. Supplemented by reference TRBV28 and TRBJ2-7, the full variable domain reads DVKVTQSSRYLVKRTGEKVFLECVQDMDHENMFWYRQDPGLGLRLIYFSYDVKMKEKGDIPEGYSVSREKKERFSLILESASTNQTSMYLCASSSPLYGTRDYEQYFGPGTRLTVT.

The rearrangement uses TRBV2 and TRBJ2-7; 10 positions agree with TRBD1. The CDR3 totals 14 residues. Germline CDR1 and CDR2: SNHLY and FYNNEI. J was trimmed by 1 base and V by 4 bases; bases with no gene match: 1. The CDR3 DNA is TGTGCCAGCAGTGGGGGACAGGGGTCCTACGAGCAGTACTTC. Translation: CASSGGQGSYEQYF.

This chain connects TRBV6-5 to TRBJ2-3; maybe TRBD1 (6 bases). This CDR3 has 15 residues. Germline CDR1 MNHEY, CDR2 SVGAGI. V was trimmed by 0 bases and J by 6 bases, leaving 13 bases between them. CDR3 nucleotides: TGTGCCAGCAGTTACTCGTGGACAGTGAAGGATACGCAGTATTTT. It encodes CASSYSWTVKDTQYF.

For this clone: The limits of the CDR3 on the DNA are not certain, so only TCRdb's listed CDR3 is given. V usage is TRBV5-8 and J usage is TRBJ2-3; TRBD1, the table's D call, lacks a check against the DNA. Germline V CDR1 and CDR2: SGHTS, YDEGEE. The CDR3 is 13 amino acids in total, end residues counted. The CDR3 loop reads CASSWGPGTGAYF.

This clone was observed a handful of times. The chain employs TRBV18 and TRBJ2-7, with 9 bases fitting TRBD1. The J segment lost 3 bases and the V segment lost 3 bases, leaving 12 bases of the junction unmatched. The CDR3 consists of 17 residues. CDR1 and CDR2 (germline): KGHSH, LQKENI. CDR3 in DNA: TGTGCCAGCTCACCCCCCAGTGGGACGGACAGGGGCTACGAGCAGTACTTC. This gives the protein CASSPPSGTDRGYEQYF. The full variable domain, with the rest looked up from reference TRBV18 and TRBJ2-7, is NAGVMQNPRHLVRRRGQEARLRCSPMKGHSHVYWYRQLPEEGLKFMVYLQKENIIDESGMPKERFSAEFPKEGPSILRIQQVVRGDSAAYFCASSPPSGTDRGYEQYFGPGTRLTVT.